This T cell receptor (beta chain) comes out of a study of T cells in Graves' hyperthyroidism and ophthalmopathy. The CDR3 loop spans 16 amino acids. The V gene lost 3 bases and the J gene lost 2 bases, with 16 bases spanning the gap. Germline loops: CDR1 WSHSY, CDR2 SAAADI. This clonotype occurred a few times. Amplified TCR beta CDR3 regions came from RNA transcripts. The primer set for the first-round RT-PCR of the TCR CDR3 was HTBI. One entry per CDR3 protein results from TCRdb running MiXCR on the multiplex PCR reads. Found here are 750,000 to 950,000 distinct CDR3 sequences, 35% to 40% of them singletons; the top ten hold around 10%.

The specimen was blood. The receptor comes from a man aged 18 to 30 with Graves' hyperthyroidism. The genes are TRBV10-2 and TRBJ2-5; the D gene is possibly TRBD2 (6 bases). CDR3: CASSDRTTGYQETQYF. For the CDR3, the DNA is TGCGCCAGCAGTGACCGGACTACAGGTTATCAAGAGACCCAGTACTTC.